The TCR beta chain under discussion was sequenced for a study of tumor and adjacent non-tumor tissue in lung cancer. Study context: On average, productive TCRbeta reads reached roughly 4.2 million per sample.

Germline assignment: CDR1 SQVTM and CDR2 ANQGSEA. This CDR3 has 14 residues. The library came from three nested PCR rounds adapted from ARM-PCR protocols. MiXCR was run by TCRdb on the multiplex PCR reads, yielding one entry per CDR3 protein. The sample lists around 71,000 distinct CDR3 sequences; approximately 77% were seen once. As regards this clonotype: The junction differs from germline at one of its ends, possibly a read error.

The template was RNA from unsorted bulk tissue. The sequencing sample was made of lung tumor tissue. The clonotype originates from a woman in her thirties or forties with non-small cell lung cancer. The J gene is TRBJ2-3, the V gene TRBV29-1; D is uncertain. The CDR3 DNA reads TGCAGCGTTGCAAAGATTAGGTTCACAAATACGCAGTATTTT. Its protein is CSVAKIRFTNTQYF.